The T cell receptor (beta chain) under discussion was sequenced for a study of identifying expanded T cells in peripheral blood. With 6 bases clipped from V and 3 bases from J, the junction kept 5 bases outside the gene matches. This CDR3 is built from 14 residues. CDR1 and CDR2 from the germline V gene are MNHNS and SASEGT. Using immunoSEQ multiplex PCR, the repertoire was profiled, and TCRdb retains in-frame clones only, with some absent. Here the sample spans 50,000 to 60,000 clones, about 85% being singletons. V and J are TRBV6-1 and TRBJ2-7; 10 bases are shared with TRBD1. The sequence derives from a person between 18 and 75 years old in good health. Material: blood. CDR3 sequence: CASSRDRGLYEQYF. CDR3 nucleotides: TGTGCCAGCAGCCGGGACAGGGGACTCTACGAGCAGTACTTC.